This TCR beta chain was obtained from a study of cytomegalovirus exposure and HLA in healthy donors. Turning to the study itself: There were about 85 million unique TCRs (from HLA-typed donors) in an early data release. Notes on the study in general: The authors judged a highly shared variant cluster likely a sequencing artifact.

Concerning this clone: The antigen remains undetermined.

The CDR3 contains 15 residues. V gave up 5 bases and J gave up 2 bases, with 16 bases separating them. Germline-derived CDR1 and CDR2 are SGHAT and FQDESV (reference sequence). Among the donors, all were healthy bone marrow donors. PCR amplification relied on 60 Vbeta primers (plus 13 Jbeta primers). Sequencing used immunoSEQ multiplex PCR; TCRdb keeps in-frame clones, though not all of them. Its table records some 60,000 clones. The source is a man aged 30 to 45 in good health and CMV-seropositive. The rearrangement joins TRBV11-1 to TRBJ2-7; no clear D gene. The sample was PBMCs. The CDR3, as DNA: TGTGCCAGCAGCCCTTCAGGATTTGGGCCCTACGAGCAGTACTTC. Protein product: CASSPSGFGPYEQYF.